This T cell receptor beta chain came from a study of Ad26.COV2.S vaccination and SARS-CoV-2 variants. This clone appeared a single time. TCRdb's copy holds only in-frame clones and misses some; the assay was immunoSEQ multiplex PCR. The table shows about 420,000 clones, with approximately 87% occurring only once. The treatment was: around 19 received Ad26.COV2.S at low or high dose, single or two shots; about five received placebo; per-sample allocation not given. Sample collection was performed on day 63 after the first vaccine or placebo injection. Sequenced material: peripheral blood, taken in a trial of Ad26.COV2.S vaccine versus placebo. This sequence originates from a person between 18 and 65 years old who received the Ad26.COV2.S COVID-19 vaccine or a placebo.

The CDR3 region is CASSLPGRGQGLNTEAFF. The CDR3 nucleotides are TGTGCCAGCAGCCTCCCTGGAAGGGGGCAAGGCCTGAACACTGAAGCTTTCTTT. The chain employs TRBV4-2 and TRBJ1-1; 7 positions agree with TRBD1. Trimming took 4 bases from V and 0 from J; bases not matched to a gene: 14. The CDR3 spans 18 residues. The germline gives CDR1 LGHNA, CDR2 YNFKEQ.